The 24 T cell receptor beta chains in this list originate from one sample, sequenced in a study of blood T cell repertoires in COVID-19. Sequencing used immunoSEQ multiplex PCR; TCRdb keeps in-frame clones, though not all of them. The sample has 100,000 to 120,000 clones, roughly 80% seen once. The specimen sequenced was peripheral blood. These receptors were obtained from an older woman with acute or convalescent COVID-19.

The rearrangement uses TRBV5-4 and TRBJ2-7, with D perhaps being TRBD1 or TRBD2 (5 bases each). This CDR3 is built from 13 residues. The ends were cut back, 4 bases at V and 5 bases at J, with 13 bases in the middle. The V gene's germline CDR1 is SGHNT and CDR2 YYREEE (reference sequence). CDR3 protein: CASSLGESNEQYF. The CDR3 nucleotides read TGTGCCAGCAGCCTGGGGGAGAGCAACGAGCAGTACTTC.

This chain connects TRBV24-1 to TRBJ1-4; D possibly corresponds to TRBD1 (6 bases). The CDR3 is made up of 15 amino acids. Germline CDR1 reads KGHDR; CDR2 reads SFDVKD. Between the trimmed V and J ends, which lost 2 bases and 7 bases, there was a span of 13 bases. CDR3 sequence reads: CATSDSRGLVEKLFF. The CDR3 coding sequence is TGTGCCACCAGTGATTCGCGGGGGCTTGTTGAAAAACTGTTTTTT.

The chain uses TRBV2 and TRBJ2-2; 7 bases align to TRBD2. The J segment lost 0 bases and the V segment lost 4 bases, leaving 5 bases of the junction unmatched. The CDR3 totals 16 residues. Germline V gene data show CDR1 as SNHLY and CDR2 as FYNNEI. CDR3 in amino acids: CASSVGGFANTGELFF. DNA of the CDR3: TGTGCCAGCAGTGTCGGGGGGTTCGCGAACACCGGGGAGCTGTTTTTT.

The CDR3 DNA sequence: TGTGCCAGCAGCCACCCTCTAGGGAGCGGGGGGGAGGAGACCCAGTACTTC. Protein sequence: CASSHPLGSGGEETQYF. The chain has TRBV3-1 (or the pseudogene TRBV3-2) and TRBJ2-5; TRBD2 aligns across 10 bases. Trimming took 3 bases from V and 5 from J; bases not matched to a gene: 12. Germline CDR1 and CDR2: LGHDT and YNNKEL (reference sequence). This CDR3 comprises 17 residues.

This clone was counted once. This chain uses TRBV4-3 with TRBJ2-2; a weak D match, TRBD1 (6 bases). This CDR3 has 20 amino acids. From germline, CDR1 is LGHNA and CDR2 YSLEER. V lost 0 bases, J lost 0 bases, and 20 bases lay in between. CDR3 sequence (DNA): TGCGCCAGCAGCCAAGATGACCCGTTTGGGGGCACCCCGAACACCGGGGAGCTGTTTTTT. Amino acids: CASSQDDPFGGTPNTGELFF.

For the CDR3, the DNA is TGTGCCAGCAGCCCATCTGGGACAGGGACCGGCTACACCTTC. The encoded protein is CASSPSGTGTGYTF. The J gene is TRBJ1-2, the V gene TRBV7-2, with 9 bases that match TRBD1. The trim removed 5 bases at V and 8 bases at J, leaving 9 bases unmatched. CDR3 length: 14 residues. Germline-derived CDR1 and CDR2 are SGHTA and FQGNSA. Combining the CDR3 with reference TRBV7-2 and TRBJ1-2 gives the whole variable domain GAGVSQSPSNKVTEKGKDVELRCDPISGHTALYWYRQSLGQGLEFLIYFQGNSAPDKSGLPSDRFSAERTGGSVSTLTIQRTQQEDSAVYLCASSPSGTGTGYTFGSGTRLTVV.

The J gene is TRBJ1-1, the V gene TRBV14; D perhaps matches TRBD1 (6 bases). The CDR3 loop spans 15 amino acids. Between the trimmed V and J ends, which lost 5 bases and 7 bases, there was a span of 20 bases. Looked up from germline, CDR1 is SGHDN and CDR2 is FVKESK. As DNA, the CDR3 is TGTGCCAGCAGCGGGGCCACAGGGTGGGGTAGTGAAGCTTTCTTT. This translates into CASSGATGWGSEAFF.

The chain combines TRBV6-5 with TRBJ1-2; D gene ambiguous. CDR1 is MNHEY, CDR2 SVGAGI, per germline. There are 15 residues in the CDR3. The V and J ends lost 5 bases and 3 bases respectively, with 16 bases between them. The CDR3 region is CASSQDPTVDYGYTF. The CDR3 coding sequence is TGTGCCAGCAGTCAGGATCCCACCGTCGACTATGGCTACACCTTC.

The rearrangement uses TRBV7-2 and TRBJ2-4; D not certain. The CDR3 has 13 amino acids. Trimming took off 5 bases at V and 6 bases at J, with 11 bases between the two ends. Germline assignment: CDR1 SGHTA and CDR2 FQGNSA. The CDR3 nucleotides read TGTGCCAGCAGCATAGATATCCGAAACATTCAGTACTTC. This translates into CASSIDIRNIQYF.

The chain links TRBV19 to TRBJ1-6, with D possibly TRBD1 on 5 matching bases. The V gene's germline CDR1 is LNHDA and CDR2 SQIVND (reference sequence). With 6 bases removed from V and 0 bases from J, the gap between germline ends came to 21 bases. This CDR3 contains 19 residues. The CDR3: CASSTILTVFSSYNSPLHF. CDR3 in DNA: TGTGCCAGTAGCACTATCTTGACAGTCTTCAGCTCCTATAATTCACCCCTCCACTTT.

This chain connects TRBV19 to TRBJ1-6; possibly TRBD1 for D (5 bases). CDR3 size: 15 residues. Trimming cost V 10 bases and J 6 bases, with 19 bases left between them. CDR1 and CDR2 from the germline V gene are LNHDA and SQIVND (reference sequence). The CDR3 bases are TGTGCCACCAGCGCCAGACAGCCTAGTAATTCACCCCTCCACTTT. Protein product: CATSARQPSNSPLHF. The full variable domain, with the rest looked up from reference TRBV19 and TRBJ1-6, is DGGITQSPKYLFRKEGQNVTLSCEQNLNHDAMYWYRQDPGQGLRLIYYSQIVNDFQKGDIAEGYSVSREKKESFPLTVTSAQKNPTAFYLCATSARQPSNSPLHFGNGTRLTVT.

The CDR3 DNA is TGCGCCAGTACCCTAGCCCCCGCTGGGGCCAACGTCCTGACTTTC. This codes for CASTLAPAGANVLTF. The chain employs TRBV5-1 and TRBJ2-6, with D possibly being TRBD2 (5 bases). Trimming left V 8 bases short and J 2 bases short, with 14 bases between. CDR1 and CDR2 from the germline V gene are SGHRS and YFSETQ. CDR3 length equals 15 residues. The whole variable domain, remainder taken from reference TRBV5-1 and TRBJ2-6, is KAGVTQTPRYLIKTRGQQVTLSCSPISGHRSVSWYQQTPGQGLQFLFEYFSETQRNKGNFPGRFSGRQFSNSRSEMNVSTLELGDSALYLCASTLAPAGANVLTFGAGSRLTVL.

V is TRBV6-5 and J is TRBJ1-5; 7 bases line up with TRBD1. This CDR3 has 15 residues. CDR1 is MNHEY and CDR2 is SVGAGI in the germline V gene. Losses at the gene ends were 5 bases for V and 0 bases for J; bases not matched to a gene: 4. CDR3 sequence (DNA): TGTGCCAGCAGTCCGACAGGGCATAGCAATCAGCCCCAGCATTTT. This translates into CASSPTGHSNQPQHF.

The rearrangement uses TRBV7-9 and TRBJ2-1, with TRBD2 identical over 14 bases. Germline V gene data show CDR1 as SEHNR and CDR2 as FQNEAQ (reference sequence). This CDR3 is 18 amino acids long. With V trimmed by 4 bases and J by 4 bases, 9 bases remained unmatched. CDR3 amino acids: CASSSPPGTSGGYNEQFF. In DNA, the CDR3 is TGTGCCAGCAGCTCCCCGCCCGGGACTAGCGGGGGATACAATGAGCAGTTCTTC.

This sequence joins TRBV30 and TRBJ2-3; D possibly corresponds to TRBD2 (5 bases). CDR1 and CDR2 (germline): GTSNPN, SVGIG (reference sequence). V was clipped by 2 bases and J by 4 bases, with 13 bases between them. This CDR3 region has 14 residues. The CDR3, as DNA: TGTGCCTGGAGTCCCCTACGGGGTTCAGATACGCAGTATTTT. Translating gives CAWSPLRGSDTQYF.

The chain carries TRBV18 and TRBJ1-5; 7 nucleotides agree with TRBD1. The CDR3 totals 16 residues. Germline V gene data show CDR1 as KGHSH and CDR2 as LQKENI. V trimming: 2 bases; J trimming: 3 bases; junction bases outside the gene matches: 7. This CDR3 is CASSPFDRENNQPQHF. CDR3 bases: TGTGCCAGCTCACCATTCGACAGGGAAAACAATCAGCCCCAGCATTTT.

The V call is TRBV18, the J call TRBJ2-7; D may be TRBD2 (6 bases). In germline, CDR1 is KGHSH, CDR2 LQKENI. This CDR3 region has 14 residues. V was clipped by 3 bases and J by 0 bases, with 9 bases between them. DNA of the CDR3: TGTGCCAGCTCACCTGGGACTGCCTCCTACGAGCAGTACTTC. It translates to CASSPGTASYEQYF.

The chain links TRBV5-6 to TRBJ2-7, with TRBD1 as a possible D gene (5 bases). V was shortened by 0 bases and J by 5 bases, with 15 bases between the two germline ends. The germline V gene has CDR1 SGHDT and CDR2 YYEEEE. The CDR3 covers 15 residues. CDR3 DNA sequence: TGTGCCAGCAGCTTGGAAGCAGGGATCAACCACGAGCAGTACTTC. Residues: CASSLEAGINHEQYF.

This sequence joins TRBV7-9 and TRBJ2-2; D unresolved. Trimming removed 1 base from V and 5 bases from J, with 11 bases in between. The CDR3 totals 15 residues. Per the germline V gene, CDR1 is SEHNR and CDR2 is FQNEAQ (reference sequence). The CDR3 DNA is TGTGCCAGCAGCTTAGGAGTTCTGATAACCGGGGAGCTGTTTTTT. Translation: CASSLGVLITGELFF.

The CDR3 nucleotides are TGTGCCAGCAGCGTAAAACAGGGTGAAATAATCGGGTACAATGAGCAGTTCTTC. The encoded protein is CASSVKQGEIIGYNEQFF. The chain couples TRBV9 to TRBJ2-1; the D gene is possibly TRBD1 (6 bases). Germline V gene data show CDR1 as SGDLS and CDR2 as YYNGEE. Trimming shortened V by 1 base and J by 4 bases, and 21 bases separated the two germline ends. The CDR3 sequence is 18 residues long.

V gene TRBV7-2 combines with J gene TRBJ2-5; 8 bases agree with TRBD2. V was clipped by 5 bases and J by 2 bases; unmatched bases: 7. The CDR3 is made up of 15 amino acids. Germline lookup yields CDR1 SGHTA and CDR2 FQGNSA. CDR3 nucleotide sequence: TGTGCCAGCAGCCTATTCACTAGCGGACAAGAGACCCAGTACTTC. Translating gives CASSLFTSGQETQYF.

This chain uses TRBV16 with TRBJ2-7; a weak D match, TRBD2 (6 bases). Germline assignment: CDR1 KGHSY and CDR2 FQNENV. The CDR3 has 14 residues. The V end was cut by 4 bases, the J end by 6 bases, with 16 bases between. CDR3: CASSPIGGGSEQYF. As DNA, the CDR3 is TGTGCCAGCAGCCCTATCGGTGGGGGGAGCGAGCAGTACTTC.

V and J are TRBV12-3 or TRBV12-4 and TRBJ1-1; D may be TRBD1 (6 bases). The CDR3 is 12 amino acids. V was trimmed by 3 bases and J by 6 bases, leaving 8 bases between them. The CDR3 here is CASSLKGAEAFF. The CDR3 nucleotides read TGTGCCAGCAGTTTGAAGGGGGCTGAAGCTTTCTTT.

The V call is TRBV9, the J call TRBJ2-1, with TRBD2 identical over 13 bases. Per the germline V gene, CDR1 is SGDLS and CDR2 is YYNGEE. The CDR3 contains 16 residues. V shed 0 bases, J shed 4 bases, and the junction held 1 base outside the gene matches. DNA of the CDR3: TGTGCCAGCAGCGTAGGGGGACTAGCGGGGTACAATGAGCAGTTCTTC. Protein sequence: CASSVGGLAGYNEQFF.